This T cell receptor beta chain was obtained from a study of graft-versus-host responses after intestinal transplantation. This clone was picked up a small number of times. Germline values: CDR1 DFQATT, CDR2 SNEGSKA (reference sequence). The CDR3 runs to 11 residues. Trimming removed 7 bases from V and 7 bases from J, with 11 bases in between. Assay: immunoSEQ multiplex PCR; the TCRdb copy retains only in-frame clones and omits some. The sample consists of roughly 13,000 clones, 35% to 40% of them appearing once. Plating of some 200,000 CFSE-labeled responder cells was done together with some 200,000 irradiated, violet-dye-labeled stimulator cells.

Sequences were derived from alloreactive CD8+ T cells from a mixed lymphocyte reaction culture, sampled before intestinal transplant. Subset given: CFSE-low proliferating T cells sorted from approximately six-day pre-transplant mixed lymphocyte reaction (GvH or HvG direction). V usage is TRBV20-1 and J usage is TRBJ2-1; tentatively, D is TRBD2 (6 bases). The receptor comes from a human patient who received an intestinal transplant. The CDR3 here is CSVLEGNEQFF. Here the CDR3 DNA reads TGCAGTGTGCTGGAGGGGAATGAGCAGTTCTTC.